Each of the 15 T cell receptor beta chains below was sequenced from the same sample in a study of blood T cells in healthy people across ages. Through a sample-barcoded 5' primer and a J-beta primer mix, a second PCR was run for about 7 to 12 cycles. TCRdb reprocessed the 5' RACE reads via MiXCR and lists one record per CDR3 protein. The sample comprises 700,000 or so distinct CDR3 sequences, approximately 40% of which are singletons, and 25% to 30% rests with the top ten. Sequences were obtained from blood. The receptors shown here come from a man older than 75 in good health.

This clonotype was seen a handful of times. The chain joins TRBV7-2 to TRBJ1-5; D is unclear. V was cut by 3 bases and J by 1 base, with 4 bases left in between. The CDR3 consists of 13 residues. Germline V gene data show CDR1 as SGHTA and CDR2 as FQGNSA. The CDR3 DNA sequence: TGTGCCAGCAGCTTCCCCAGCAATCAGCCCCAGCATTTT. Its translation: CASSFPSNQPQHF.

Concerning this clonotype: One end of the junction is discordant with germline, which a read error may explain. The J gene is TRBJ2-1, the V gene TRBV7-7, with TRBD2 matching 10 bases. The CDR3 has 16 amino acids. Germline V gene sequence: CDR1 SSHAT, CDR2 FNYEAQ (reference sequence). CDR3 region: CASSLSTAGGHNEQFF. CDR3 nucleotide sequence: TGTGCTAGCAGCTTAAGCACAGCGGGAGGGCACAATGAGCAGTTCTTC.

V gene TRBV29-1 combines with J gene TRBJ1-2; 11 bases agree with TRBD1. This CDR3 has 12 residues. Trimming at V came to 7 bases and at J to 8 bases, leaving 6 bases not matched to a gene. CDR1 and CDR2 (germline): SQVTM, ANQGSEA. CDR3 nucleotides: TGCAGCGCCAGCGGGACAGGGGGAGGCTACACCTTC. This codes for CSASGTGGGYTF.

The V call is TRBV21-1, the J call TRBJ1-5; TRBD1 is taken as the D call from the table, unchecked against the DNA. TRBV21-1 is annotated as a pseudogene. The CDR3 spans 16 residues. The CDR3 sequence is CASSKTPRLRNQPQHF. The CDR3 region has the DNA TGTGCCAGCAGCAAAACCCCCAGGCTCCGCAATCAGCCCCAGCATTTT.

This clonotype was detected only a few times. The chain uses TRBV2 and TRBJ1-2; 10 bases align to TRBD1. Germline V gene lookup returns CDR1 SNHLY and CDR2 FYNNEI. The CDR3 consists of 15 residues. Unmatched junction bases numbered 2, after V lost 3 bases and J lost 1 base. This chain's CDR3 is CASSEGQGFNYGYTF. In DNA form, the CDR3 reads TGTGCCAGCAGTGAGGGACAGGGGTTTAACTATGGCTACACCTTC.

The CDR3 loop is CASSQTGGGAYEQYF. In nucleotides, the CDR3 is TGTGCCAGCAGCCAAACCGGGGGAGGGGCCTACGAGCAGTACTTC. The chain couples TRBV14 to TRBJ2-7; TRBD2 agrees at 7 bases. The CDR3 totals 15 residues. Per the germline V gene, CDR1 is SGHDN and CDR2 is FVKESK. Trimming at V came to 2 bases and at J to 2 bases, leaving 6 bases not matched to a gene.

This clonotype was seen many times. The chain is built from TRBV20-1 and TRBJ2-3; 9 nucleotides line up with TRBD2. Germline CDR1 reads DFQATT; CDR2 reads SNEGSKA (reference sequence). The CDR3 has 15 residues. V shed 2 bases, J shed 2 bases, and the junction held 5 bases outside the gene matches. This chain's CDR3 is CSARSGLADTDTQYF. The CDR3 region has the DNA TGCAGTGCTAGATCGGGACTAGCCGACACAGATACGCAGTATTTT.

The chain is built from TRBV20-1 and TRBJ2-3; no definite D call. Trimming shortened V by 1 base and J by 1 base, and 9 bases separated the two germline ends. Germline V CDR1 and CDR2: DFQATT, SNEGSKA (reference sequence). The CDR3 loop spans 14 amino acids. The DNA of the CDR3 is TGCAGTGCTAGAGCACGAACCCGCACAGATACGCAGTATTTT. Protein: CSARARTRTDTQYF.

The table lists this clonotype with a few counts. The CDR3 here is CASSRQGGNTEAFF. In DNA, the CDR3 is TGTGCCAGCAGCCGACAGGGCGGGAACACTGAAGCTTTCTTT. This chain connects TRBV7-2 to TRBJ1-1; 7 nucleotides align to TRBD1. The CDR3 is 14 residues long. Germline CDR1 and CDR2: SGHTA and FQGNSA. V dropped 5 bases and J dropped 1; count of bases not matched to a gene: 4.

The chain couples TRBV28 to TRBJ2-1, with D possibly TRBD2 on 5 matching bases. CDR1 is MDHEN, CDR2 SYDVKM, per germline. The V gene lost 6 bases and the J gene lost 4 bases, with 19 bases spanning the gap. This CDR3 has 16 residues. CDR3 DNA: TGTGCCAGCAGCCCGGAACTAGTATTGATGTACAATGAGCAGTTCTTC. Amino acids: CASSPELVLMYNEQFF.

The chain carries TRBV5-1 and TRBJ2-7; D remains ambiguous. This CDR3 contains 15 residues. V lost 0 bases and J 1 base, leaving 11 bases between the germline ends. Per germline, CDR1 SGHRS and CDR2 YFSETQ. The chain's CDR3 is CASSLAGDVSYEQYF. The CDR3 DNA follows: TGCGCCAGCAGCTTGGCCGGAGACGTTTCCTACGAGCAGTACTTC. Looking up the rest from reference TRBV5-1 and TRBJ2-7 gives the full variable domain: KAGVTQTPRYLIKTRGQQVTLSCSPISGHRSVSWYQQTPGQGLQFLFEYFSETQRNKGNFPGRFSGRQFSNSRSEMNVSTLELGDSALYLCASSLAGDVSYEQYFGPGTRLTVT.

Concerning this clonotype: This clone may be a read error of a much larger clone one base away. The rearrangement joins TRBV5-6 to TRBJ2-4; no clear D gene. Germline V gene data show CDR1 as SGHDT and CDR2 as YYEEEE. The CDR3 has 16 amino acids. CDR3 coding DNA: TGTGCCAGCAGCTTGTGGCAGGTCTTAGCCAAAAACATTCGGTACTTC. Its translation: CASSLWQVLAKNIRYF.

This clonotype was seen a few times. CDR3 in DNA: TGTGCCAGCAGTTACGGTCTAGCGGGAGGGCCTGGGCACGAGCAGTACTTC. This gives the protein CASSYGLAGGPGHEQYF. The J gene is TRBJ2-7, the V gene TRBV27; 12 bases fit TRBD2. Unmatched junction bases numbered 12, after V lost 4 bases and J lost 5 bases. Germline V lookup: CDR1 MNHEY, CDR2 SMNVEV (reference sequence). The CDR3 is 17 amino acids.

The genes are TRBV6-2 or TRBV6-3 and TRBJ2-1; no reliable D call. Germline CDR1 reads MNHEY; CDR2 reads SVGEGT. The CDR3 length is 14 residues. V lost 4 bases to trimming and J lost 6 bases, with 13 bases between them. CDR3 amino acids: CASSSLNPVNEQFF. The CDR3 region has the DNA TGTGCCAGCAGTTCCCTCAACCCGGTCAATGAGCAGTTCTTC.

The V gene is TRBV6-1, the J gene TRBJ2-1; D is unclear. Germline V gene sequence: CDR1 MNHNS, CDR2 SASEGT. V was shortened by 1 base and J by 0 bases, with 7 bases between the two germline ends. The CDR3 totals 15 residues. CDR3 in DNA: TGTGCCAGCAGTGAAGTCCGAAGCTCCTACAATGAGCAGTTCTTC. It yields the protein CASSEVRSSYNEQFF.